This T cell receptor (beta chain) was identified in a study of shared clonotypes between healthy human individuals. General study points: The study generally estimated greater richness for naive than memory subsets. Non-shared clonotypes showed lower generation probabilities than clonotypes common to all four donors.

This clone was recorded only once. Its matching antigen is unknown. In replicate PCRs of sorted subsets, around 0.2 ug DNA, approximately 30,000 T cell genomes, was used. Here immunoSEQ multiplex PCR was the method, and the copy in TCRdb shows in-frame clones only, minus some. The repertoire holds about 990,000 clones, with about 80% as singletons. Trimming pared 1 base from V and 1 base from J, leaving 23 bases between. The CDR3 length is 19 residues. Germline CDR1 and CDR2: LGHNA and YNFKEQ. The sample comprised memory CD4+ T cells from PBMCs. This sample's subset: CD45RA-negative fraction. The chain couples TRBV4-2 to TRBJ2-7; D gene uncertain. This sequence was found in a man aged 18 to 29 in good health. Some clones in this sample may be carry-over from other donors' samples. The CDR3 sequence is CASSQAPIFSSTVSYEQYF. In DNA form, the CDR3 reads TGTGCCAGCAGCCAAGCCCCGATTTTTTCGTCGACGGTATCCTACGAGCAGTACTTC.